This entry lists 14 T cell receptor beta chains sequenced from one sample in a study of T cells expressing NK-cell markers (dated by TCRdb to between 2020 and 2021). Library method: 5' RACE. The run used an Illumina HiSeq 2000. TCRdb reprocessed the raw reads; every CDR3 protein sequence is a single record, and DNA is not supplied. The sample's table covers some 410,000 distinct CDR3 sequences. The ten largest clones take up roughly 8% of the sample. What was sequenced was blood T cells: a sorted CD56 or NKG2C T cell subset, CD4+ or CD8+ T cells, or bulk PBMC T cells (not recorded which). All receptors derive from a woman between 18 and 69 years old in good health.

The J gene is TRBJ1-1, the V gene TRBV29-1; TCRdb gives TRBD1 as the D gene, but with no DNA this cannot be confirmed. This CDR3 comprises 11 residues. Germline CDR1 SQVTM, CDR2 ANQGSEA. CDR3 protein: CSVDRPLEAFF.

The chain's CDR3 is CASSQGLTNQPQHF. The chain has TRBV3-1 and TRBJ1-5. This CDR3 is built from 14 residues. Germline-derived CDR1 and CDR2 are LGHDT and YNNKEL (reference sequence).

Here the CDR3 reads CASSFEGTEAFF. The chain joins TRBV5-1 to TRBJ1-1. CDR1 is SGHRS, CDR2 YFSETQ, per germline. The length of the CDR3 is 12 residues.

The CDR3 is CASPGQSTDTQYF. V gene TRBV3-1 combines with J gene TRBJ2-3; TCRdb gives TRBD1 as the D gene, but with no DNA this cannot be confirmed. In germline, CDR1 is LGHDT, CDR2 YNNKEL (reference sequence). This CDR3 region has 13 residues.

This chain joins TRBV11-2 and TRBJ1-3; TCRdb selects TRBD1, and the lack of DNA leaves this call unchecked. The CDR3 is made up of 14 amino acids. CDR1 and CDR2 (germline): SGHAT, FQNNGV. The CDR3 here is CASSFVGRGNTIYF.

This chain uses TRBV3-1 with TRBJ1-3. CDR3 size: 15 residues. CDR1 and CDR2 from the germline V gene are LGHDT and YNNKEL (reference sequence). The CDR3 sequence is CASSQEDRSGNTIYF. Looking up the rest from reference TRBV3-1 and TRBJ1-3 gives the full variable domain: DTAVSQTPKYLVTQMGNDKSIKCEQNLGHDTMYWYKQDSKKFLKIMFSYNNKELIINETVPNRFSPKSPDKAHLNLHINSLELGDSAVYFCASSQEDRSGNTIYFGEGSWLTVV.

The rearrangement joins TRBV7-8 to TRBJ1-5; the TRBD1 assignment by TCRdb is unverifiable without DNA. Per germline, CDR1 SGHVS and CDR2 FQNEAQ. CDR3 size: 19 residues. The CDR3 sequence is CASSLSGRSLHGGNQPQHF.

The chain has TRBV12-3 or TRBV12-4 and TRBJ2-7; TCRdb's D call of TRBD2 is untestable without DNA. The CDR3 runs 12 residues. The chain's CDR3 is CASSFPSREQYF.

The V gene is TRBV12-3 or TRBV12-4, the J gene TRBJ2-2; TCRdb designates TRBD2, a call that cannot be tested without DNA. This CDR3 spans 15 amino acids. CDR3 loop: CASSFGTSGTGELFF.

This rearrangement joins TRBV9 to TRBJ1-1; TCRdb reports TRBD1, a call that lacks DNA to check it against. From germline, CDR1 is SGDLS and CDR2 YYNGEE. The CDR3 length is 14 residues. CDR3 in amino acids: CASSPRQGSAEAFF.

The chain couples TRBV9 to TRBJ2-1; as DNA is missing, the TRBD1 call by TCRdb cannot be tested. From germline, CDR1 is SGDLS and CDR2 YYNGEE. This CDR3 spans 17 amino acids. The CDR3 sequence: CASSPRTGGESYNEQFF.

The CDR3 reads CSVRTSGRSGELFF. The rearrangement joins TRBV29-1 to TRBJ2-2; there is no DNA to check the TCRdb D call of TRBD2. The CDR3 loop spans 14 amino acids. From germline, CDR1 is SQVTM and CDR2 ANQGSEA.

The rearrangement uses TRBV7-2 and TRBJ2-5; TCRdb indicates TRBD2, and absent DNA this call remains unverified. This CDR3 region has 16 residues. From germline, CDR1 is SGHTA and CDR2 FQGNSA. CDR3 in amino acids: CASSLAASGIRETQYF.

CDR3 amino acids: CASSLAGTFLTDTQYF. The chain couples TRBV7-9 to TRBJ2-3; checking the TCRdb D call of TRBD1 is not possible without DNA. Germline loops: CDR1 SEHNR, CDR2 FQNEAQ (reference sequence). This CDR3 has 16 residues.